What follows are 9 T cell receptor beta chains derived from one specimen sequenced in a study of cytomegalovirus exposure and HLA in healthy donors. A multiplex PCR was run with 60 Vbeta primers and 13 Jbeta primers. Clones were sequenced by immunoSEQ multiplex PCR, and TCRdb holds only the in-frame ones, with some missing. Of around 160,000 clones listed, more than 65% were seen once; the top ten hold approximately 4.6%. The sequenced sample consisted of PBMCs. These TCRs come from a man between 18 and 29 years old in good health and CMV-seropositive.

V usage is TRBV6-6 and J usage is TRBJ1-2; 11 nucleotides align to TRBD1. This CDR3 comprises 13 residues. The germline V gene encodes CDR1 MNHNY and CDR2 SVGAGI (reference sequence). With 5 bases clipped from V and 8 bases from J, the junction kept 4 bases outside the gene matches. In nucleotides, the CDR3 is TGTGCCAGCAGTCCGGACAGGGGGCACGGCTACACCTTC. Amino acids: CASSPDRGHGYTF.

A single count supports this clone. The J gene is TRBJ1-4, the V gene TRBV6-7, with 9 bases aligning to TRBD1. TRBV6-7 counts as an open reading frame of uncertain function. The CDR3 covers 19 residues. The J segment lost 1 base and the V segment lost 5 bases, leaving 14 bases of the junction unmatched. The DNA for the CDR3 is TGTGCCAGCAGTACCCCGTCTGACAGGGGGATTATAACTAATGAAAAACTGTTTTTT. Translating gives CASSTPSDRGIITNEKLFF.

The chain joins TRBV7-2 to TRBJ2-7; D possibly corresponds to TRBD2 (5 bases). Between the trimmed V and J ends, which lost 6 bases and 1 base, there was a span of 16 bases. Germline assignment: CDR1 SGHTA and CDR2 FQGNSA. This CDR3 region has 15 residues. CDR3 region: CASRKLGVGSYEQYV. CDR3 nucleotides: TGTGCCAGCAGGAAACTAGGAGTCGGTTCCTACGAGCAGTACGTC.

This clone has just a few counts. This chain connects TRBV5-1 to TRBJ1-2, with 7 bases lining up with TRBD1. This CDR3 region has 16 residues. V was clipped by 2 bases and J by 4 bases; unmatched bases: 11. From germline, CDR1 is SGHRS and CDR2 YFSETQ. The CDR3 coding sequence is TGCGCCAGCAGCTTTGGGACAGCGGAGAGTCCCTATGGCTACACCTTC. This codes for CASSFGTAESPYGYTF.

The chain carries TRBV30 and TRBJ2-3; 9 nucleotides line up with TRBD2. CDR3 length equals 15 residues. V lost 2 bases and J lost 2; bases outside the gene matches: 5. The V gene's germline CDR1 is GTSNPN and CDR2 SVGIG (reference sequence). CDR3 nucleotide sequence: TGTGCCTGGAGTCTTGGGACTAGCCCCACAGATACGCAGTATTTT. Its translation is CAWSLGTSPTDTQYF.

CDR3 bases: TGTGCCAGCGAACGGGGTGAAAAACTGTTTTTT. Encoded protein: CASERGEKLFF. V is TRBV6-6 and J is TRBJ1-4, with D unclear. The V gene's germline CDR1 is MNHNY and CDR2 SVGAGI (reference sequence). Trimming took off 8 bases at V and 7 bases at J, with 8 bases between the two ends. This CDR3 has 11 residues.

This clone has only a few counts. J is TRBJ1-2 and V is TRBV2; D not certain. The CDR3 runs to 12 residues. Looked up from germline, CDR1 is SNHLY and CDR2 is FYNNEI. With 7 bases removed from V and 1 base from J, the gap between germline ends came to 7 bases. CDR3 residues: CASKLSNYGYTF. In DNA form, the CDR3 reads TGTGCCAGCAAGCTGAGTAACTATGGCTACACCTTC.

The chain carries TRBV5-1 and TRBJ1-4; D remains ambiguous. Per the germline V gene, CDR1 is SGHRS and CDR2 is YFSETQ. CDR3 size: 14 residues. V gave up 4 bases and J gave up 0 bases, with 7 bases separating them. CDR3 DNA sequence: TGCGCCAGCAGCCCCTCAGCAACTAATGAAAAACTGTTTTTT. Its protein is CASSPSATNEKLFF.

V usage is TRBV25-1 and J usage is TRBJ2-7; no reliable D call. Trimming took 8 bases from V and 4 from J, leaving 9 bases between them. Germline CDR1 and CDR2: MGHDK and SYGVNS. CDR3 length: 11 amino acids. The CDR3 protein is CASGDGYEQYV. The CDR3 DNA is TGTGCCAGCGGAGACGGGTACGAGCAGTACGTC.